The 23 T cell receptor beta chains below all came from one sample that was sequenced in a study of graft-versus-host responses after intestinal transplantation. Some clones are missing from TCRdb's copy, which holds only in-frame ones; the method was immunoSEQ multiplex PCR. The table has tens of thousands of clones, more than 90% seen once; the top ten hold about 0.28%. The antigens of these receptors remain unknown. This specimen consisted of unstimulated CD4+ T cells sorted from spleen or lymph node cells, obtained before intestinal transplant. These receptors were collected from a human donor who received an intestinal transplant.

The chain recombines TRBV20-1 with TRBJ2-5; weak D call: TRBD2 (5 bases). This CDR3 comprises 11 residues. Per germline, CDR1 DFQATT and CDR2 SNEGSKA (reference sequence). V was trimmed by 6 bases and J by 5 bases, leaving 10 bases between them. The CDR3 loop is CSASPGETQYF. The CDR3 region has the DNA TGCAGTGCGTCCCCGGGGGAGACCCAGTACTTC.

The rearrangement uses TRBV5-4 and TRBJ2-2, with D unclear. Trimming cost V 3 bases and J 8 bases, with 11 bases left between them. From germline, CDR1 is SGHNT and CDR2 YYREEE (reference sequence). This CDR3 spans 13 amino acids. The CDR3, as DNA: TGTGCCAGCAGCTCCTACAGCGTGGGGGAGCTGTTTTTT. Residues: CASSSYSVGELFF. Looking up the rest from reference TRBV5-4 and TRBJ2-2 gives the full variable domain: ETGVTQSPTHLIKTRGQQVTLRCSSQSGHNTVSWYQQALGQGPQFIFQYYREEENGRGNFPPRFSGLQFPNYSSELNVNALELDDSALYLCASSSYSVGELFFGEGSRLTVL.

This clone qualifies as medium-sized. This chain connects TRBV19 to TRBJ1-5; a weak D match, TRBD1 (6 bases). Trimming stripped 5 bases from V and 2 bases from J, with 19 bases between. Germline V CDR1 and CDR2: LNHDA, SQIVND (reference sequence). The CDR3 covers 17 residues. CDR3 sequence: CASSPRRGGAGNQPQHF. The CDR3 DNA reads as TGTGCCAGTAGTCCCCGGAGGGGGGGCGCCGGCAATCAGCCCCAGCATTTT.

This chain connects TRBV7-3 to TRBJ1-1, with 8 bases fitting TRBD1. The CDR3 runs to 13 residues. With V trimmed by 2 bases and J by 11 bases, 7 bases remained unmatched. Germline CDR1 SGHTA, CDR2 FQGTGA. The CDR3 loop is CASSLSGTGVAFF. CDR3 coding DNA: TGTGCCAGCAGCTTATCCGGGACAGGAGTCGCTTTCTTT.

The genes are TRBV7-3 and TRBJ2-5; D may be TRBD2 (6 bases). Germline-derived CDR1 and CDR2 are SGHTA and FQGTGA. V lost 1 base, J lost 1 base, and 10 bases lay in between. This CDR3 spans 15 amino acids. CDR3 loop: CASSLNPGAQETQYF. CDR3 bases: TGTGCCAGCAGCTTAAACCCGGGAGCCCAAGAGACCCAGTACTTC. Full variable domain (missing parts from reference TRBV7-3 and TRBJ2-5): GAGVSQTPSNKVTEKGKYVELRCDPISGHTALYWYRQSLGQGPEFLIYFQGTGAADDSGLPNDRFFAVRPEGSVSTLKIQRTERGDSAVYLCASSLNPGAQETQYFGPGTRLLVL.

Here the CDR3 DNA reads TGTGCCAGCAGTCCAAGGACAGGCCTAGCAGACTACAATGAGCAGTTCTTC. Amino acid sequence: CASSPRTGLADYNEQFF. V usage is TRBV28 and J usage is TRBJ2-1, with TRBD1 matching over 7 bases. J gave up 3 bases and V 5 bases, and 13 bases lay outside the gene matches. The CDR3 contains 17 residues. Germline assignment: CDR1 MDHEN and CDR2 SYDVKM.

The chain joins TRBV27 to TRBJ2-1; D is possibly TRBD2 (5 bases). V gave up 4 bases and J gave up 1 base, with 14 bases separating them. Germline V gene lookup returns CDR1 MNHEY and CDR2 SMNVEV (reference sequence). This CDR3 is 16 amino acids long. The CDR3 spells CASSSNPSFSYNEQFF. The CDR3 DNA is TGTGCCAGCAGTTCAAACCCTAGCTTTTCCTACAATGAGCAGTTCTTC.

V and J are TRBV29-1 and TRBJ2-3; D unclear. The CDR3 extends over 12 amino acids. Germline V gene sequence: CDR1 SQVTM, CDR2 ANQGSEA. The V gene lost 3 bases and the J gene lost 2 bases, with 6 bases spanning the gap. The CDR3 reads CSVEKATDTQYF. For the CDR3, the DNA is TGCAGCGTTGAGAAGGCCACAGATACGCAGTATTTT.

The chain recombines TRBV28 with TRBJ1-2; D ambiguous. CDR1 is MDHEN, CDR2 SYDVKM, per germline. Between the trimmed V and J ends, which lost 7 bases and 8 bases, there was a span of 14 bases. The CDR3 runs 12 residues. The CDR3 DNA reads as TGTGCCAGCACCATCGAAGAGTTGGGCTACACCTTC. Amino acids: CASTIEELGYTF.

V usage is TRBV11-3 and J usage is TRBJ2-3; no clear D. This CDR3 has 13 amino acids. V was trimmed by 1 base and J by 6 bases, leaving 8 bases between them. Germline CDR1 reads SGHNT; CDR2 reads YENEEA. The CDR3 nucleotides are TGTGCCAGCAGCTTAGGGTTGGGGGATACGCAGTATTTT. Its translation is CASSLGLGDTQYF.

The rearrangement joins TRBV30 to TRBJ2-1; 14 nucleotides match TRBD2. The junction had 7 bases not matched to a gene; V was cut back by 4 bases and J by 2 bases. The CDR3 loop spans 17 amino acids. Germline-derived CDR1 and CDR2 are GTSNPN and SVGIG (reference sequence). The DNA of the CDR3 is TGTGCCTGGATGGGACTAGCGGGAGAAAGTGCCTACAATGAGCAGTTCTTC. It yields the protein CAWMGLAGESAYNEQFF.

This clone has only one observation. The rearrangement links TRBV28 to TRBJ1-1; tentative D call: TRBD1 (5 bases). Trimming took off 6 bases at V and 0 bases at J, with 20 bases between the two ends. CDR3 length: 17 amino acids. The germline CDR1 and CDR2 sequences are MDHEN and SYDVKM. The CDR3 loop reads CASSPRLGRGLNTEAFF. DNA of the CDR3: TGTGCCAGCAGCCCCCGGTTGGGGCGCGGGCTGAACACTGAAGCTTTCTTT.

The chain links TRBV19 to TRBJ2-5, with D possibly being TRBD1 or TRBD2 (8 bases each). TRBJ2-7 matches the DNA end more closely, so the J call is doubtful. This CDR3 region has 21 residues. The germline V gene encodes CDR1 LNHDA and CDR2 SQIVND (reference sequence). CDR3: CASSSGTGPRRREDNSYEQYF. DNA of the CDR3: TGTGCCAGTAGTTCCGGGACAGGCCCTCGAAGGCGGGAGGACAACTCCTACGAGCAGTACTTC.

This chain joins TRBV9 and TRBJ2-1; 7 positions match TRBD2. The germline V gene has CDR1 SGDLS and CDR2 YYNGEE. The CDR3 runs 19 residues. With V trimmed by 7 bases and J by 0 bases, 19 bases remained unmatched. The CDR3 here is CASRPGGGEGLSSYNEQFF. As DNA, the CDR3 is TGTGCCAGCCGCCCCGGTGGCGGGGAGGGTTTAAGCTCCTACAATGAGCAGTTCTTC.

The genes are TRBV5-6 and TRBJ2-1; 7 nucleotides align to TRBD1. CDR1 and CDR2 from the germline V gene are SGHDT and YYEEEE. This CDR3 region has 16 residues. Unmatched junction bases numbered 12, after V lost 2 bases and J lost 7 bases. For the CDR3, the DNA is TGTGCCAGCAGCTTCAACTATGACAGGGTTCGAAATGAGCAGTTCTTC. It translates to CASSFNYDRVRNEQFF.

The CDR3 protein is CSVLPLVTSGRTDTQYF. CDR3 sequence (DNA): TGCAGCGTCCTCCCCCTCGTGACTAGCGGGAGAACAGATACGCAGTATTTT. The J gene is TRBJ2-3, the V gene TRBV29-1, with 12 bases that match TRBD2. V was pared by 6 bases and J by 3 bases, with 13 bases of the junction left unmatched. This CDR3 has 17 residues. Germline CDR1 reads SQVTM; CDR2 reads ANQGSEA.

V usage is TRBV7-9 and J usage is TRBJ2-3, with D perhaps TRBD2 (5 bases). This CDR3 is built from 11 residues. Between the trimmed V and J ends, which lost 5 bases and 6 bases, there was a span of 6 bases. Germline assignment: CDR1 SEHNR and CDR2 FQNEAQ (reference sequence). Written as DNA, the CDR3 is TGTGCCAGCAGCCGAGGGGATACGCAGTATTTT. Its protein product is CASSRGDTQYF.

The rearrangement joins TRBV9 to TRBJ2-1; D is perhaps TRBD2 (6 bases). CDR1 and CDR2 from the germline V gene are SGDLS and YYNGEE. V was clipped by 1 base and J by 2 bases, with 19 bases between them. The CDR3 totals 18 residues. DNA of the CDR3: TGTGCCAGCAGCGTAACTACCCGTTGGCTAGCGACCTACAATGAGCAGTTCTTC. Amino acid sequence: CASSVTTRWLATYNEQFF.

The genes are TRBV29-1 and TRBJ2-1, with 12 bases aligning to TRBD2. The CDR3 is 20 residues long. Germline V gene lookup returns CDR1 SQVTM and CDR2 ANQGSEA. V trimming: 1 base; J trimming: 0 bases; junction bases outside the gene matches: 13. The CDR3 is CSVEGWASGRVPGSYNEQFF. The DNA for the CDR3 is TGCAGCGTTGAAGGTTGGGCTAGCGGGAGGGTTCCGGGCTCCTACAATGAGCAGTTCTTC.

In regard to this clone: Germline and junction disagree at one end, which may indicate a read error. Distinct nucleotide sequences in the sample also encode this CDR3. The chain links TRBV14 to TRBJ2-5; tentative D call: TRBD1 (5 bases). The CDR3 has 17 amino acids. The germline V gene encodes CDR1 SGHDN and CDR2 FVKESK. The CDR3: CASSQVSFRAVGETQYF. The CDR3 nucleotides read TGTGCCAGCAGCCAAGTATCCTTCAGGGCAGTCGGAGAGACTCAGTACTTC.

This clone was seen just once. Other DNA sequences in the sample encode the same CDR3. The chain employs TRBV5-1 and TRBJ2-3, with 12 bases that match TRBD2. The CDR3 runs 16 residues. The V gene end was trimmed by 3 bases and the J gene end by 1 base; junction bases not matched to a gene: 3. Germline CDR1 SGHRS, CDR2 YFSETQ. The CDR3 sequence: CASSSLAGGRTDTQYF. Written as DNA, the CDR3 is TGCGCCAGCAGCTCGCTAGCGGGAGGGCGCACAGATACGCAGTATTTT.

The chain couples TRBV6-1 to TRBJ2-2; D remains unclear. Germline CDR1 MNHNS, CDR2 SASEGT. V was clipped by 5 bases and J by 1 base, with 8 bases between them. The CDR3 is 14 residues long. The CDR3 nucleotides are TGTGCCAGCAGTACCCGATTGAACACCGGGGAGCTGTTTTTT. Translating it yields CASSTRLNTGELFF.

CDR3 region: CASRGGYRGQTGELFF. CDR3 nucleotide sequence: TGTGCCAGTCGCGGAGGCTACAGGGGGCAAACCGGGGAGCTGTTTTTT. This chain joins TRBV19 and TRBJ2-2, with 9 bases aligning to TRBD1. The CDR3 consists of 16 residues. V trimming: 8 bases; J trimming: 5 bases; junction bases outside the gene matches: 12. Per the germline V gene, CDR1 is LNHDA and CDR2 is SQIVND (reference sequence).